This T cell receptor (beta chain) was captured by sequencing in a study of T cell responses to AZD1222 COVID-19 vaccine. Second doses at about 4 or about 12 weeks were pooled. Turning to this clone: The antigen is unknown.

Between the trimmed V and J ends, which lost 4 bases and 0 bases, there was a span of 11 bases. Germline lookup yields CDR1 SGHVS and CDR2 FNYEAQ. The CDR3 sequence is 15 residues long. Study-level findings and limits: Recipients of AZD1222 seropositive at baseline numbered only 6 or 7.

Profiled with immunoSEQ multiplex PCR; TCRdb holds only in-frame clones, not every one. The data hold over 100,000 clones, with about 89% observed a single time. The chain joins TRBV7-6 to TRBJ2-3; D possibly corresponds to TRBD2 (5 bases). Here the sequenced sample was peripheral blood, taken 28 days after the second AZD1222 dose. This TCR was sampled from an adult who received the AZD1222 COVID-19 vaccine. CDR3 in DNA: TGTGCCAGCAGCTCTGGGGAGACTAGCACAGATACGCAGTATTTT. It specifies CASSSGETSTDTQYF.